These T cell receptor beta chains were read from a single sample in a study of blood T cell repertoires in COVID-19. Using immunoSEQ multiplex PCR, the repertoire was profiled, and TCRdb retains in-frame clones only, with some absent. Among more than 80,000 clones listed, 72% were seen once. Sequencing was performed on peripheral blood. The receptors here all came from a woman aged 55-75 years in a cohort sampled during active or convalescent COVID-19. The CDR3 runs from the conserved cysteine through the conserved F or W. Each record gives: clone size, J gene, V gene, D gene, CDR3 protein, CDR3 DNA. D genes are given only for firm matches. A clone size is listed for some rows: how often the clone was seen (once, few, many), or a class if it is expanded.

>once|TRBJ2-3|TRBV7-9|NA
CASSPQGFEGTDTQYF
TGTGCCAGCAGCCCACAGGGATTTGAGGGCACAGATACGCAGTATTTT
>NA|TRBJ2-1|TRBV4-2|NA
CASSQVTGRGNEQFF
TGTGCCAGCAGCCAAGTAACGGGAAGAGGAAATGAGCAGTTCTTC
>NA|TRBJ1-3|TRBV7-2|TRBD1
CASSSQGQVSGNTIYF
TGTGCCAGCAGCTCGCAGGGACAGGTCTCTGGAAACACCATATATTTT
>NA|TRBJ1-3|TRBV28|NA
CASRHAGGTSSGNTIYF
TGTGCCAGCAGACACGCCGGGGGTACCTCCTCTGGAAACACCATATATTTT
>few|TRBJ1-5|TRBV5-1|NA
CASSLQDSSNQPQHF
TGCGCCAGCAGCTTGCAGGACAGTAGCAATCAGCCCCAGCATTTT
>NA|TRBJ1-6|TRBV27|NA
CASSLTVNSPLHF
TGTGCCAGCAGTCTAACAGTTAATTCACCCCTCCACTTT
>NA|TRBJ2-1|TRBV7-9|NA
CASSGLPNEQFF
TGTGCCAGCAGCGGACTACCCAATGAGCAGTTCTTC
>NA|TRBJ2-2|TRBV7-2|TRBD2
CATPRASGGGTGELFF
TGTGCCACCCCGAGGGCTAGCGGGGGGGGCACCGGGGAGCTGTTTTTT
>NA|TRBJ2-3|TRBV27|TRBD1
CASSPLGQGEGTDTQYF
TGTGCCAGCAGCCCCTTAGGACAGGGAGAGGGCACAGATACGCAGTATTTT
>NA|TRBJ1-1|TRBV27|NA
CASRGQGPTEAFF
TGTGCCAGCAGGGGGCAGGGTCCCACTGAAGCTTTCTTT
>NA|TRBJ2-1|TRBV6-2/TRBV6-3|TRBD1
CASSYSGQGAGNEQFF
TGTGCCAGCAGTTACTCGGGACAGGGGGCAGGAAATGAGCAGTTCTTC
>NA|TRBJ1-6|TRBV4-3|NA
CASSQDFFRSSPLHF
TGCGCCAGCAGCCAAGATTTCTTCCGGTCTTCACCCCTCCACTTT
>NA|TRBJ2-5|TRBV10-3|TRBD1
CAISEDRGLQETQYF
TGTGCCATCAGTGAGGACAGGGGGCTGCAAGAGACCCAGTACTTC
>NA|TRBJ2-2|TRBV7-3|TRBD2
CASSFSGAHGELFF
TGTGCCAGCAGCTTTAGCGGGGCTCACGGGGAGCTGTTTTTT
>NA|TRBJ2-2|TRBV6-5|NA
CASSYAGVGTGELFF
TGTGCCAGCAGTTACGCAGGGGTGGGCACCGGGGAGCTGTTTTTT
>NA|TRBJ1-6|TRBV6-6|NA
CASRGGSYNSPLHF
TGTGCCAGCAGAGGGGGCTCCTATAATTCACCCCTCCACTTT
>NA|TRBJ1-2|TRBV6-5|NA
CASSRQPNYGYTF
TGTGCCAGCAGTCGACAGCCCAACTATGGCTACACCTTC
>NA|TRBJ1-5|TRBV5-6|TRBD1
CASSLEGQLSNQPQHF
TGTGCCAGCAGCTTGGAGGGACAGCTTAGCAATCAGCCCCAGCATTTT
>many|TRBJ1-6|TRBV4-1|NA
CASSQRSQNSYNSPLHF
TGCGCCAGCAGCCAAAGGAGCCAAAACTCCTATAATTCACCCCTCCACTTT
>NA|TRBJ1-5|TRBV6-6|TRBD1
CASRGDRIVSPPQHF
TGTGCCAGCAGGGGGGACAGAATTGTATCACCACCCCAGCATTTT
>NA|TRBJ1-1|TRBV5-1|NA
CASSPTPGQHMNTEAFF
TGCGCCAGCAGCCCCACCCCCGGACAACACATGAACACTGAAGCTTTCTTT
>medium-sized|TRBJ1-4|TRBV9|NA
CASSVSGFNEKLFF
TGTGCCAGCAGCGTCAGCGGCTTTAATGAAAAACTGTTTTTT
>NA|TRBJ1-1|TRBV9|TRBD1
CASSVVDRATEAFF
TGTGCCAGCAGCGTAGTCGACAGGGCCACTGAAGCTTTCTTT
>NA|TRBJ1-4|TRBV5-4|TRBD1
CAVSRDRWDEKLFF
TGTGCCGTGTCGAGGGACAGATGGGATGAAAAACTGTTTTTT
>few|TRBJ2-7|TRBV6-5|NA
CASRAGQLDEQYF
TGTGCCAGCAGGGCGGGACAGCTCGACGAGCAGTACTTC
>NA|TRBJ1-1|TRBV7-9|NA
CASSLSRLLSKPRNTEAFF
TGTGCCAGCAGCTTATCTAGGCTCCTATCGAAACCCAGGAACACTGAAGCTTTCTTT
>NA|TRBJ1-2|TRBV7-2|NA
CASSLGGGTIYGYTF
TGTGCCAGCAGCTTAGGGGGGGGTACTATCTATGGCTACACCTTC
>NA|TRBJ1-1|TRBV30|NA
CAWSDLPGKNTEAFF
TGTGCCTGGAGTGATCTCCCAGGCAAGAACACTGAAGCTTTCTTT
>NA|TRBJ1-5|TRBV3-1/TRBV3-2|NA
CASSQGAGNQPQHF
TGTGCCAGCAGCCAAGGGGCAGGGAATCAGCCCCAGCATTTT